The clone carrying this T cell receptor (beta chain) was picked up a small number of times. This sample stems from a study of blood T cells in healthy people across ages. Isolating PBMCs gave at least 7 million of these cells per sample. A minimum of 6 micrograms of total RNA was extracted per sample. It was with a sample-barcoded 5' primer and a J-beta primer mix that a second PCR of about 6 to 12 cycles was run. Each CDR3 protein gets one entry after TCRdb re-called the 5' RACE reads with MiXCR. The sample lists about 770,000 distinct CDR3 sequences; about 42% were seen once. CDR1 is KGHDR, CDR2 SFDVKD, per germline. The ends lost 7 bases at V and 9 bases at J; junction bases unmatched: 2. There are 11 residues in the CDR3.

The genes are TRBV24-1 and TRBJ2-1; 7 bases map to TRBD1. The clonotype comes from a man aged 55-75 years in good health. The sequencing input was blood. CDR3 bases: TGTGCCACCAGCTACAGGGGTGAGCAGTTCTTC. This sequence encodes CATSYRGEQFF.